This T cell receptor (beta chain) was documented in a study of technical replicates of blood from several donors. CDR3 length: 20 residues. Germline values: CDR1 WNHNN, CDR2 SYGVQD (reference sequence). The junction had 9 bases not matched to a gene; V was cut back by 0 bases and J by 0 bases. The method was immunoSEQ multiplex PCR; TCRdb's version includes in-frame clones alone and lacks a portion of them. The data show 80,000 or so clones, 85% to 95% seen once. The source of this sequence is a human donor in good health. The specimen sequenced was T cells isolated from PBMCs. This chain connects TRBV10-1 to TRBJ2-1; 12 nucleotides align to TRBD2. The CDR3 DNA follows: TGCGCCAGCAGTGAGTCGGGGACTAGCGGGTGCCTAAGCTCCTACAATGAGCAGTTCTTC. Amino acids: CASSESGTSGCLSSYNEQFF.